This TCR beta chain was found in a study of shared clonotypes between healthy human individuals. General study results and limits: Sequencing depth was a factor that was expected to affect clonotype sharing among donors.

Replicate PCRs from sorted subsets contained roughly 220 ng DNA, which is approximately 30,000 T cell genomes. Profiling relied on immunoSEQ multiplex PCR, and the TCRdb table lists in-frame clones only, not all of them. The table has more than 1.2 million clones, about 98.5% seen once. A word on this clone: The target antigen is unknown. The sample has other DNA sequences that encode this CDR3 too.

Sequencing was done on a sample of naive CD4+ T cells sorted from blood. Subset: CD45RA+ positively selected. The clonotype comes from a man in his thirties or forties in good health.

For the CDR3, the DNA is TGTGCCAGCAGCTTAGGGGGCACAGATACGCAGTATTTT. This codes for CASSLGGTDTQYF. The chain carries TRBV7-3 and TRBJ2-3; no clear D. The CDR3 is 13 residues long. CDR1 SGHTA and CDR2 FQGTGA come from the germline V gene. Trimming left V 2 bases short and J 1 base short, with 4 bases between. The variable domain in full, with the rest retrieved from reference TRBV7-3 and TRBJ2-3, is GAGVSQTPSNKVTEKGKYVELRCDPISGHTALYWYRQSLGQGPEFLIYFQGTGAADDSGLPNDRFFAVRPEGSVSTLKIQRTERGDSAVYLCASSLGGTDTQYFGPGTRLTVL.